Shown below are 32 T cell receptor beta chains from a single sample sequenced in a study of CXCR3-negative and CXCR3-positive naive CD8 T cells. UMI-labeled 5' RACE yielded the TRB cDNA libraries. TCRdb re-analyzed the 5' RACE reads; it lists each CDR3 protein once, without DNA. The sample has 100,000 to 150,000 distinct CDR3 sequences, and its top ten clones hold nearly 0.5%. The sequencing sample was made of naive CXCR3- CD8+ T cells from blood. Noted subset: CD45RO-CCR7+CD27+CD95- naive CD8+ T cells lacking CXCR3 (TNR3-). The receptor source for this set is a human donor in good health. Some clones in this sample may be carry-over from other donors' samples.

The CDR3 here is CASNRAGQETQYF. The gene calls are TRBV7-9 and TRBJ2-5; TCRdb's D gene call, TRBD1, goes unchecked for lack of DNA. Germline CDR1 is SEHNR and CDR2 is FQNEAQ (reference sequence). The CDR3 length is 13 residues.

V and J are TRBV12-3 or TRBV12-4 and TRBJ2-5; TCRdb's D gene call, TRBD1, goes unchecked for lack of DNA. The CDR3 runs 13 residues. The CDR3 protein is CASTSRVAETQYF.

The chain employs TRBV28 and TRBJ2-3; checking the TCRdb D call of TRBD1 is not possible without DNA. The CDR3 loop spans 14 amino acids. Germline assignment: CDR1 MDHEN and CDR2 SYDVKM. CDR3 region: CASTRDRGLDTQYF.

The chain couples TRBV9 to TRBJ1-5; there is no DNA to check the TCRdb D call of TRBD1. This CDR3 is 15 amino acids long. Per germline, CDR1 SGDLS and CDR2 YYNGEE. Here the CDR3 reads CASSAGQGAYQPQHF. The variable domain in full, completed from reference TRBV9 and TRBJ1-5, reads DSGVTQTPKHLITATGQRVTLRCSPRSGDLSVYWYQQSLDQGLQFLIQYYNGEERAKGNILERFSAQQFPDLHSELNLSSLELGDSALYFCASSAGQGAYQPQHFGDGTRLSIL.

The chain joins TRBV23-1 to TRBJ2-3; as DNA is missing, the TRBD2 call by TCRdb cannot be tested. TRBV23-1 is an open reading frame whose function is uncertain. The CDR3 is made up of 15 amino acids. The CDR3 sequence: CASSRLRTHTDTQYF.

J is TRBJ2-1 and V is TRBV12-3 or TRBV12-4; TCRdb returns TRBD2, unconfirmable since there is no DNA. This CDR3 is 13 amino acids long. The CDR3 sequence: CASSLGAGPEQFF.

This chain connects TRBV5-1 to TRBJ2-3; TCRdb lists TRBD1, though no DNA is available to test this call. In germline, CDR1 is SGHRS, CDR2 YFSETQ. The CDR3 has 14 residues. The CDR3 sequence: CASSIQVGTDTQYF.

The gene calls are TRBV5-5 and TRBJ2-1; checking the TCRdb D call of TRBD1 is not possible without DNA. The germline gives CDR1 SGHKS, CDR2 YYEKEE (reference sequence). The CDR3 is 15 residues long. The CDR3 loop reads CASSPGVPRMNEQFF.

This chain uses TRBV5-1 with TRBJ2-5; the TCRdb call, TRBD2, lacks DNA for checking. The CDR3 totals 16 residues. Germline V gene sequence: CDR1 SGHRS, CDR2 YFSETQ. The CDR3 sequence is CASSLGLAKTQETQYF.

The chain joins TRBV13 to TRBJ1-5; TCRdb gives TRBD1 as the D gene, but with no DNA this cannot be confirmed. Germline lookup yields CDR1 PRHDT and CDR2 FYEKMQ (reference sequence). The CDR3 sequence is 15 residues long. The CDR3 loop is CASSYSGTGAQPQHF. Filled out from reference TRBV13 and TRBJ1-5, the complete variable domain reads AAGVIQSPRHLIKEKRETATLKCYPIPRHDTVYWYQQGPGQDPQFLISFYEKMQSDKGSIPDRFSAQQFSDYHSELNMSSLELGDSALYFCASSYSGTGAQPQHFGDGTRLSIL.

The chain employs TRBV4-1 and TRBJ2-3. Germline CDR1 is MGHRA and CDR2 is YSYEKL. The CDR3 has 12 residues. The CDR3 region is CASSQDRSTQYF.

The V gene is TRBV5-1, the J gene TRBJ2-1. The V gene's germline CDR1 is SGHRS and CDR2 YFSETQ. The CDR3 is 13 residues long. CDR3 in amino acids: CASSLLSGNEQFF.

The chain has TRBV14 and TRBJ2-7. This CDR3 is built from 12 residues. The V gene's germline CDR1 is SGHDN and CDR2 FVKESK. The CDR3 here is CASSQDLNEQYF.

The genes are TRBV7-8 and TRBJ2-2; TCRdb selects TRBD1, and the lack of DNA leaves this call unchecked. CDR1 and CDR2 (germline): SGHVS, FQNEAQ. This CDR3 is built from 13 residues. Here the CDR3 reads CASTTTQGGELFF. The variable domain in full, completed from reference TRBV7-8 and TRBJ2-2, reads GAGVSQSPRYKVAKRGQDVALRCDPISGHVSLFWYQQALGQGPEFLTYFQNEAQLDKSGLPSDRFFAERPEGSVSTLKIQRTQQEDSAVYLCASTTTQGGELFFGEGSRLTVL.

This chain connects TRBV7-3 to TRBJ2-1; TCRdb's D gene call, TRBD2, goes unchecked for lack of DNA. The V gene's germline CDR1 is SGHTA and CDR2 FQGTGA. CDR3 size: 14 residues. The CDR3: CASSSTSPPGEQFF.

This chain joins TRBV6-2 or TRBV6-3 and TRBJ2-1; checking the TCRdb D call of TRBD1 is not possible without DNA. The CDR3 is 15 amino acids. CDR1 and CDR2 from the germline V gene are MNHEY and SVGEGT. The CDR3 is CASSYSDGGYNEQFF.

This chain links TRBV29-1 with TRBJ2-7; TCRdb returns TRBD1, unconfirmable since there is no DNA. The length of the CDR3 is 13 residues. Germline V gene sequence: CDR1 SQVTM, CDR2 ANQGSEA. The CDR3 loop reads CSASLVMGDEQYF.

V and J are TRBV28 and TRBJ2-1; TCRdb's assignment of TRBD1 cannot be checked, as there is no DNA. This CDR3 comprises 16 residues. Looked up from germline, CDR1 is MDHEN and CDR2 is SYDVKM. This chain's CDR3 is CASSYPRGLDLDEQFF.

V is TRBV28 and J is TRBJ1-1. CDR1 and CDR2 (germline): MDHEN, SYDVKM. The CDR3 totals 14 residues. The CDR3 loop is CASSGRVGRLEAFF.

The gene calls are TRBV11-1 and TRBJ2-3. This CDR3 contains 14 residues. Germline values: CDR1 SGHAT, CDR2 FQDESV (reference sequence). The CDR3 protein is CASSLVQDTDTQYF.

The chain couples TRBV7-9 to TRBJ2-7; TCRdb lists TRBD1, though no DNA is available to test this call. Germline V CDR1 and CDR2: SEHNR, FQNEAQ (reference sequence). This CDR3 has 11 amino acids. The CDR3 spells CASTPGHEQYF. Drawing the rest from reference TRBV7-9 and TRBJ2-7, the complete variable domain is DTGVSQNPRHKITKRGQNVTFRCDPISEHNRLYWYRQTLGQGPEFLTYFQNEAQLEKSRLLSDRFSAERPKGSFSTLEIQRTEQGDSAMYLCASTPGHEQYFGPGTRLTVT.

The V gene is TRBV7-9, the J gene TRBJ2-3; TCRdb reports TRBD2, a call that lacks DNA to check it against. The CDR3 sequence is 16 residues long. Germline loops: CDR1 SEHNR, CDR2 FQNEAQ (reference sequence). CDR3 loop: CASSFGLAGGTDTQYF.

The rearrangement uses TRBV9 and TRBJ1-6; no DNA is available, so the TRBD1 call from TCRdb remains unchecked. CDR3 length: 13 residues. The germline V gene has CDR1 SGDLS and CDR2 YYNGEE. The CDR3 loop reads CASSTPDGDHLHF.

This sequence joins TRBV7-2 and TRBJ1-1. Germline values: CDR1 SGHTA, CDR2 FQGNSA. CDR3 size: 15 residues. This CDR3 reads CASSQRHNGSTEAFF.

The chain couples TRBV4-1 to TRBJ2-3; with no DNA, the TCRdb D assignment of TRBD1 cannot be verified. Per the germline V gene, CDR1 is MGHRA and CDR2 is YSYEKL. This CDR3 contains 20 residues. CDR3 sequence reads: CASSQEPPAGALSSTDTQYF.

CDR3 region: CASSPGAVYEQYF. The gene calls are TRBV9 and TRBJ2-7; TCRdb returns TRBD1, unconfirmable since there is no DNA. The CDR3 consists of 13 residues. The germline CDR1 and CDR2 sequences are SGDLS and YYNGEE. Supplemented by reference TRBV9 and TRBJ2-7, the full variable domain reads DSGVTQTPKHLITATGQRVTLRCSPRSGDLSVYWYQQSLDQGLQFLIQYYNGEERAKGNILERFSAQQFPDLHSELNLSSLELGDSALYFCASSPGAVYEQYFGPGTRLTVT.

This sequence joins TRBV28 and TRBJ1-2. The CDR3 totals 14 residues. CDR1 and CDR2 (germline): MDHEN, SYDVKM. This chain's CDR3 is CASSSRLAGGGYTF.

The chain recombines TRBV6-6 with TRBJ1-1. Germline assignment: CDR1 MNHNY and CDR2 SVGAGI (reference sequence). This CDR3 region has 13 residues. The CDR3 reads CASQTASNTEAFF.

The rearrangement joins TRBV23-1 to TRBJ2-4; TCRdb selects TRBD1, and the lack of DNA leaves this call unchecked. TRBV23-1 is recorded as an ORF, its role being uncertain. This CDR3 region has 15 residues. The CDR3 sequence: CASRTGTLAKNIQYF.

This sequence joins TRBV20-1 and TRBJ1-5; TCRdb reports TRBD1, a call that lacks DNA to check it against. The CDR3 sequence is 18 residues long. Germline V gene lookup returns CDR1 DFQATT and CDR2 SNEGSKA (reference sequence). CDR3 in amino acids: CSARPGTVGSYSNQPQHF.

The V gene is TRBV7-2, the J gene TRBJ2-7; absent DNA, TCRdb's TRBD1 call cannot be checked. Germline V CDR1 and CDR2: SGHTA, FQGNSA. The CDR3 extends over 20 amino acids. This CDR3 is CASSFPLQGSKGPYNYEQYF.

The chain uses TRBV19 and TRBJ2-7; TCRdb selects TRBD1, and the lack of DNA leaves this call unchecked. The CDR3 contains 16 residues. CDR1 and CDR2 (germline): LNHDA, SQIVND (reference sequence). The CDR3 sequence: CASSPHTRGRSYEQYF.